The present TCR beta chain was sequenced within a study of response to subunit inactivated influenza vaccine. As concerns this clonotype: Its target is not known.

The CDR3 has 14 residues. Between the trimmed V and J ends, which lost 4 bases and 0 bases, there was a span of 11 bases. The germline CDR1 and CDR2 sequences are SQVTM and ANQGSEA. Broader study findings: With each seasonal influenza vaccination, the authors suggested, few new T cells are recruited.

TCRdb itself ran the RT-PCR reads through MiXCR, one entry per CDR3 protein. The sample consists of about 500,000 distinct CDR3 sequences, 16% of them appearing once. The V call is TRBV29-1, the J call TRBJ2-3; possibly TRBD1 for D (6 bases). The sequence was collected from a man aged 50 to 69 who received an inactivated influenza vaccine. The sequences come from CD4+ T cells sorted from PBMCs, collected around 2 years after vaccination. The CDR3 here is CSVAGTPSTDTQYF. The CDR3 bases are TGCAGCGTTGCCGGGACACCGAGCACAGATACGCAGTATTTT.